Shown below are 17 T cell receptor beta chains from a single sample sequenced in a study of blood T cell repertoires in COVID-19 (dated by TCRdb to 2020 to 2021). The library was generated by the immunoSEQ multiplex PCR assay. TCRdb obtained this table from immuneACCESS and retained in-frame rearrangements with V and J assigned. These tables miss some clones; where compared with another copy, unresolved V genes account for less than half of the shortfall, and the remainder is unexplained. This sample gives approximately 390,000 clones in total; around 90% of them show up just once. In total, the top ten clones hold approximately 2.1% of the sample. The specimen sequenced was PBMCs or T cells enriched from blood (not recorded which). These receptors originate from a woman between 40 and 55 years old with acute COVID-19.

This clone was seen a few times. This chain's CDR3 is CASSFGQGEENEQFF. In nucleotides, the CDR3 is TGTGCCAGCAGCTTTGGACAGGGGGAGGAAAATGAGCAGTTCTTC. The chain links TRBV7-2 to TRBJ2-1; TRBD1 aligns across 10 bases. The CDR3 has 15 amino acids. V trimming: 3 bases; J trimming: 7 bases; junction bases outside the gene matches: 6. Germline CDR1 reads SGHTA; CDR2 reads FQGNSA. The whole variable domain, remainder taken from reference TRBV7-2 and TRBJ2-1, is GAGVSQSPSNKVTEKGKDVELRCDPISGHTALYWYRQSLGQGLEFLIYFQGNSAPDKSGLPSDRFSAERTGGSVSTLTIQRTQQEDSAVYLCASSFGQGEENEQFFGPGTRLTVL.

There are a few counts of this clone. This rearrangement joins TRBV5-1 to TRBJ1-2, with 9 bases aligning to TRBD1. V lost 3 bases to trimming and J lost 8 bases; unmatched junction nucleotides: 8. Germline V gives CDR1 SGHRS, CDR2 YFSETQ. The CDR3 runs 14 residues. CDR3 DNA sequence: TGCGCCAGCAGCTCCGGGACAGGGACCGGCGGCTACACCTTC. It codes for CASSSGTGTGGYTF.

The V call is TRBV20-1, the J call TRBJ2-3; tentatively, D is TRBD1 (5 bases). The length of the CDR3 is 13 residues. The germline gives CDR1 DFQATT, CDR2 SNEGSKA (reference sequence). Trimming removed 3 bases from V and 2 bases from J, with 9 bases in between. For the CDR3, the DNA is TGCAGTGCTAGTGGGGCCTACACAGATACGCAGTATTTT. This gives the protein CSASGAYTDTQYF.

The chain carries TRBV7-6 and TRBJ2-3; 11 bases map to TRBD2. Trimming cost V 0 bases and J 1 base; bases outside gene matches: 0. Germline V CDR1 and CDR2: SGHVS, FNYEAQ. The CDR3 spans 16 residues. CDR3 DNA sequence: TGTGCCAGCAGCTTAGCGACTAGCGGGGGCACAGATACGCAGTATTTT. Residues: CASSLATSGGTDTQYF.

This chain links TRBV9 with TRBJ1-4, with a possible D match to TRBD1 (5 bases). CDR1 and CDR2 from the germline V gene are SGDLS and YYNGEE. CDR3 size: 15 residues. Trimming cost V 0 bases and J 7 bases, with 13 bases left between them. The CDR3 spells CASSVGGQGAEKLFF. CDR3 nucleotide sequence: TGTGCCAGCAGCGTAGGGGGTCAGGGCGCTGAAAAACTGTTTTTT.

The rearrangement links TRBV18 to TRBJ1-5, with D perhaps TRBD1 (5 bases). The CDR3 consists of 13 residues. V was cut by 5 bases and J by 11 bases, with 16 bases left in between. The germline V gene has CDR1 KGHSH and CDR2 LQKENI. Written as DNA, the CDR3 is TGTGCCAGCTCAGCAAACGACAGATATGCCCAGCATTTT. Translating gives CASSANDRYAQHF. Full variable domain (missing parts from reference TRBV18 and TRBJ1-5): NAGVMQNPRHLVRRRGQEARLRCSPMKGHSHVYWYRQLPEEGLKFMVYLQKENIIDESGMPKERFSAEFPKEGPSILRIQQVVRGDSAAYFCASSANDRYAQHFGDGTRLSIL.

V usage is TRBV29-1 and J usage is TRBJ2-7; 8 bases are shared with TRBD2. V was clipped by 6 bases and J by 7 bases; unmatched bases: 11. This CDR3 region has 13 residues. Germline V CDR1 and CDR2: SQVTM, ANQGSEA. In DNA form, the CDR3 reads TGCAGCGTAACCCTCGGGGGGGCGGGTGAGCAGTACTTC. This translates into CSVTLGGAGEQYF.

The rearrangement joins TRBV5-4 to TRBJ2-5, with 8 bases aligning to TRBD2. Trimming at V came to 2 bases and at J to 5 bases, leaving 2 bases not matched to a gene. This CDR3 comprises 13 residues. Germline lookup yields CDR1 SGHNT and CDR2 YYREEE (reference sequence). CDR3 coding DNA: TGTGCCAGCAGCTTCGGGGGGGAGGAGACCCAGTACTTC. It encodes CASSFGGEETQYF. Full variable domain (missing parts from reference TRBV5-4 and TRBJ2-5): ETGVTQSPTHLIKTRGQQVTLRCSSQSGHNTVSWYQQALGQGPQFIFQYYREEENGRGNFPPRFSGLQFPNYSSELNVNALELDDSALYLCASSFGGEETQYFGPGTRLLVL.

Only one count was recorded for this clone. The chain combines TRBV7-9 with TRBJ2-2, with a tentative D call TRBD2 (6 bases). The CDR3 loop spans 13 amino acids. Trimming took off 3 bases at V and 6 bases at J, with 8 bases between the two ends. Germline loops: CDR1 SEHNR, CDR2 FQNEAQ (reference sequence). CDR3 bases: TGTGCCAGCAGCTTCCCGGGGGCCGGGGAGCTGTTTTTT. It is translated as CASSFPGAGELFF.

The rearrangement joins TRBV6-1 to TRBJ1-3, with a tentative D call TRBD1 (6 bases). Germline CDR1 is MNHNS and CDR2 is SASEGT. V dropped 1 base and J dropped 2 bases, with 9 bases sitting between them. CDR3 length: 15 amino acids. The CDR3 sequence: CASSEVTGPGNTIYF. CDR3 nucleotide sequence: TGTGCCAGCAGTGAAGTGACAGGTCCTGGAAACACCATATATTTT.

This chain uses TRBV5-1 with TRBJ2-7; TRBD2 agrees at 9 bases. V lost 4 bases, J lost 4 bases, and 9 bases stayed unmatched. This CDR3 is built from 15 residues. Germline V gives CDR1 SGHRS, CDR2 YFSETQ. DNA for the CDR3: TGCGCCAGCAGCGTAGATAGCGGGGGCCTATACGAGCAGTACTTC. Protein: CASSVDSGGLYEQYF. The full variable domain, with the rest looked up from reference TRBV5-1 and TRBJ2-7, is KAGVTQTPRYLIKTRGQQVTLSCSPISGHRSVSWYQQTPGQGLQFLFEYFSETQRNKGNFPGRFSGRQFSNSRSEMNVSTLELGDSALYLCASSVDSGGLYEQYFGPGTRLTVT.

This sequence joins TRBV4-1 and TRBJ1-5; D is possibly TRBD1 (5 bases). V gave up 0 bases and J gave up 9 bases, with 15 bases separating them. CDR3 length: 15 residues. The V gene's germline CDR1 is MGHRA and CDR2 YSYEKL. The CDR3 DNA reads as TGCGCCAGCAGCCAAGAAGGGGCGCCGCAATGGCCCCAGCATTTT. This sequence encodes CASSQEGAPQWPQHF.

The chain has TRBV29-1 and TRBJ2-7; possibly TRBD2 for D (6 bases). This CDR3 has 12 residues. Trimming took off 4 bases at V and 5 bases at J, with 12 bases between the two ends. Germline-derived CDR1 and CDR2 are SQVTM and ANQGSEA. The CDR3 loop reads CSVGAASDEQYF. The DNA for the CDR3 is TGCAGCGTTGGGGCCGCTAGCGACGAGCAGTACTTC.

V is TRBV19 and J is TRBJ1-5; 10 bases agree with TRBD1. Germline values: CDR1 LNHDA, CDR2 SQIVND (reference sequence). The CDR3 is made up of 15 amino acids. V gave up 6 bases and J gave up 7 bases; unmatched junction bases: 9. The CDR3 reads CASSSRDRGGQPQHF. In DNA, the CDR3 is TGTGCCAGTAGCTCCCGGGACAGGGGAGGACAGCCCCAGCATTTT.

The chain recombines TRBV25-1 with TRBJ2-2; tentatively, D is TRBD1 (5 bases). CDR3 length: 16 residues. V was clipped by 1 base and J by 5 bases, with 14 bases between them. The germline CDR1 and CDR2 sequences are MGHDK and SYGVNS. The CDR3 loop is CASSEWAQVGTGELFF. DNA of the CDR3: TGTGCCAGCAGTGAATGGGCACAGGTGGGGACCGGGGAGCTGTTTTTT. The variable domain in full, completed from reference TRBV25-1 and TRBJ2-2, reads EADIYQTPRYLVIGTGKKITLECSQTMGHDKMYWYQQDPGMELHLIHYSYGVNSTEKGDLSSESTVSRIRTEHFPLTLESARPSHTSQYLCASSEWAQVGTGELFFGEGSRLTVL.

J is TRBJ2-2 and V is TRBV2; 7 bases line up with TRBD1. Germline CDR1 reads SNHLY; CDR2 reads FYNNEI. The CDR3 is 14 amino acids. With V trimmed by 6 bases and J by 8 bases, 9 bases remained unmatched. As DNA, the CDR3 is TGTGCCAGCAGCTACGTCGGGACAGCAGGGGAGCTGTTTTTT. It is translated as CASSYVGTAGELFF.

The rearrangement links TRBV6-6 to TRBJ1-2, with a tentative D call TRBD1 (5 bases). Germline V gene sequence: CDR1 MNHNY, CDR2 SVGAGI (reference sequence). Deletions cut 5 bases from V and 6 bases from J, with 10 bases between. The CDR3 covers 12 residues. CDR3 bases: TGTGCCAGCAGTAAGGGGCAGGATGGCTACACCTTC. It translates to CASSKGQDGYTF.